The 32 T cell receptor beta chains below come from one sample, sequenced in a study of blood T cells in healthy people across ages (dated by TCRdb to between 2014 and 2016). The library was obtained by 5' RACE. The sequencer listed for this sample is Illumina HiSeq 2500. A second PCR of roughly 6 to 11 cycles was run with a J-beta primer mix and a sample-barcoded 5' primer. The public reads were reanalyzed by TCRdb: fastp trimming at Q25, MiXCR alignment, in-frame beta chains only. Identical CDR3 protein sequences are pooled into one entry, listed with their most common genes and DNA. The sample table lists 580,000 or so distinct CDR3 sequences, under 55% of them with a count of one. Just under 25% of the sample is in the top ten clones. The sequencing sample was made of blood. These receptors all stem from a man aged 80 or over in good health.

The rearrangement uses TRBV18 and TRBJ1-2, with D maybe TRBD1 (6 bases). V lost 0 bases and J 4 bases, leaving 15 bases between the germline ends. Per germline, CDR1 KGHSH and CDR2 LQKENI. CDR3 size: 16 residues. CDR3 DNA sequence: TGTGCCAGCTCACCACCGGGGGCGGGGATCGGCTATGGCTACACCTTC. Translated, it gives CASSPPGAGIGYGYTF.

The chain carries TRBV14 and TRBJ2-7, with D tentatively TRBD1 (5 bases). This CDR3 contains 13 residues. Trimming shortened V by 2 bases and J by 7 bases, and 12 bases separated the two germline ends. CDR1 is SGHDN and CDR2 is FVKESK in the germline V gene. The CDR3 coding sequence is TGTGCCAGCAGCCAATCCAGGGTAGGAGAGCAGTACTTC. Translated: CASSQSRVGEQYF. Together with reference TRBV14 and TRBJ2-7, the CDR3 gives the full variable domain: EAGVTQFPSHSVIEKGQTVTLRCDPISGHDNLYWYRRVMGKEIKFLLHFVKESKQDESGMPNNRFLAERTGGTYSTLKVQPAELEDSGVYFCASSQSRVGEQYFGPGTRLTVT.

This clonotype was detected only a few times. The chain recombines TRBV20-1 with TRBJ2-3, with a weak D call TRBD1 (5 bases). The CDR3 is 15 residues long. The germline CDR1 and CDR2 sequences are DFQATT and SNEGSKA (reference sequence). V was trimmed by 0 bases and J by 2 bases, leaving 12 bases between them. CDR3 protein: CSARDHPGPTDTQYF. Written as DNA, the CDR3 is TGCAGTGCTAGAGATCACCCAGGGCCCACAGATACGCAGTATTTT.

This clonotype has more than one count but fewer than ten. The chain links TRBV4-3 to TRBJ2-7; the D gene is possibly TRBD1 (6 bases). The CDR3 has 16 residues. Trimming cost V 1 base and J 1 base, with 14 bases left between them. From germline, CDR1 is LGHNA and CDR2 YSLEER. The CDR3 nucleotides read TGCGCCAGCAGCCAAGGGTTTAGTAGGGGGTCCTACGAGCAGTACTTC. This sequence encodes CASSQGFSRGSYEQYF.

V usage is TRBV5-1 and J usage is TRBJ1-3; TRBD1 matches at 8 bases. CDR3 length equals 19 residues. Germline V lookup: CDR1 SGHRS, CDR2 YFSETQ. The ends lost 4 bases at V and 0 bases at J; junction bases unmatched: 15. The CDR3 sequence: CASSLGAGGIKSSGNTIYF. The CDR3 DNA reads TGCGCCAGCAGCCTAGGGGCAGGGGGCATCAAAAGCTCTGGAAACACCATATATTTT.

The chain combines TRBV25-1 with TRBJ1-1; D gene ambiguous. The CDR3 runs to 13 residues. Germline CDR1 MGHDK, CDR2 SYGVNS. Trimming took 10 bases from V and 0 from J, leaving 12 bases between them. The CDR3 protein is CATRKGLNTEAFF. CDR3 nucleotides: TGTGCCACCAGGAAGGGCTTGAACACTGAAGCTTTCTTT.

V and J are TRBV10-3 and TRBJ2-1; perhaps TRBD1 as D (6 bases). Germline CDR1 is ENHRY and CDR2 is SYGVKD. Trimming shortened V by 2 bases and J by 2 bases, and 10 bases separated the two germline ends. The CDR3 totals 15 residues. This CDR3 is CAISEDQGTYNEQFF. The CDR3 DNA sequence: TGTGCCATCAGTGAGGACCAGGGGACCTACAATGAGCAGTTCTTC.

This chain joins TRBV10-3 and TRBJ1-5, with D perhaps TRBD1 (6 bases). CDR1 and CDR2 (germline): ENHRY, SYGVKD. The V end was cut by 0 bases, the J end by 0 bases, with 12 bases between. This CDR3 is built from 17 residues. CDR3 protein: CAISESTGGYSNQPQHF. For the CDR3, the DNA is TGTGCCATCAGTGAGTCGACAGGTGGATATAGCAATCAGCCCCAGCATTTT.

The chain joins TRBV3-1 to TRBJ2-5, with a tentative D call TRBD1 (6 bases). The CDR3 length is 13 residues. The germline V and J ends were trimmed by 4 bases and 11 bases, with 17 bases remaining between them. Germline CDR1 is LGHDT and CDR2 is YNNKEL (reference sequence). In DNA form, the CDR3 reads TGTGCCAGCAGCCTCGACAGGACCTACAAGCAGTACTTC. Translation: CASSLDRTYKQYF.

The chain joins TRBV9 to TRBJ1-1; perhaps TRBD1 as D (6 bases). V lost 3 bases and J lost 10, with 13 bases in between. Germline V gives CDR1 SGDLS, CDR2 YYNGEE. CDR3 length equals 12 residues. The CDR3 nucleotides are TGTGCCAGCAGCGCCGAGGGGGGGAGAGCTTTCTTT. Its translation: CASSAEGGRAFF.

The rearrangement links TRBV24-1 to TRBJ2-7, with D perhaps TRBD2 (5 bases). Germline CDR1 KGHDR, CDR2 SFDVKD. The CDR3 loop spans 14 amino acids. Trimming removed 3 bases from V and 3 bases from J, with 11 bases in between. The CDR3 DNA reads as TGTGCCACCAGTGATGCGGCCAGCGGCTACGAGCAGTACTTC. It translates to CATSDAASGYEQYF.

The chain's CDR3 is CASSLESLAGHKQFF. The CDR3 bases are TGTGCCAGCAGCTTAGAATCCCTAGCGGGACATAAGCAGTTCTTC. The V and J genes are TRBV7-2 and TRBJ2-1; 9 bases fit TRBD2. Germline lookup yields CDR1 SGHTA and CDR2 FQGNSA. With 1 base clipped from V and 11 bases from J, the junction kept 9 bases outside the gene matches. The CDR3 runs to 15 residues.

The CDR3 DNA follows: TGTGCCAGCAGCCCGGACAGGGGCGAGCGGAGGGGGCAGTTCTTC. Its translation is CASSPDRGERRGQFF. The chain has TRBV7-9 and TRBJ2-1, with TRBD1 matching over 9 bases. Germline V gene sequence: CDR1 SEHNR, CDR2 FQNEAQ (reference sequence). V lost 5 bases and J lost 12; bases outside the gene matches: 14. The length of the CDR3 is 15 residues.

This clonotype was seen ten or more times. V usage is TRBV6-5 and J usage is TRBJ2-3, with a weak D call TRBD2 (5 bases). This CDR3 comprises 13 residues. Deletions cut 11 bases from V and 0 bases from J, with 12 bases between. Germline-derived CDR1 and CDR2 are MNHEY and SVGAGI. In nucleotides, the CDR3 is TGTGCCGCCAGAGGCGGGAGCACAGATACGCAGTATTTT. Translating gives CAARGGSTDTQYF.

This sequence joins TRBV29-1 and TRBJ1-1, with 7 bases that match TRBD1. The trim removed 2 bases at V and 4 bases at J, leaving 10 bases unmatched. Germline V gene sequence: CDR1 SQVTM, CDR2 ANQGSEA. This CDR3 is 15 amino acids long. The CDR3 DNA reads TGCAGCGTTGAACCATCGTCAGGGGGTTTCACTGAAGCTTTCTTT. Its translation: CSVEPSSGGFTEAFF.

The chain recombines TRBV7-2 with TRBJ2-3, with 9 bases identical to TRBD2. J lost 6 bases, V lost 4 bases, and 8 bases had no gene match. CDR1 SGHTA and CDR2 FQGNSA come from the germline V gene. This CDR3 region has 15 residues. The CDR3 nucleotides are TGTGCCAGCAGCTCCCCGGGACTAGCATCGGATACGCAGTATTTT. Translated, it gives CASSSPGLASDTQYF. Using reference TRBV7-2 and TRBJ2-3 for the parts outside the CDR3, the full variable domain is GAGVSQSPSNKVTEKGKDVELRCDPISGHTALYWYRQSLGQGLEFLIYFQGNSAPDKSGLPSDRFSAERTGGSVSTLTIQRTQQEDSAVYLCASSSPGLASDTQYFGPGTRLTVL.

In regard to this clonotype: An end of the junction does not agree with germline; a read error may underlie this. The rearrangement uses TRBV9 and TRBJ2-5; D is ambiguous. In germline, CDR1 is SGDLS, CDR2 YYNGEE. This CDR3 is 14 amino acids long. CDR3 sequence reads: CAGSVGERTTMQYF. The CDR3 DNA is TGTGCCGGCAGCGTAGGCGAGAGAACTACGATGCAGTACTTC.

The gene calls are TRBV6-2 or TRBV6-3 and TRBJ1-1, with unresolved D. Germline CDR1 MNHEY, CDR2 SVGEGT. The CDR3 has 12 amino acids. Trimming cost V 2 bases and J 6 bases, with 7 bases left between them. CDR3: CASSYAGSEAFF. CDR3 nucleotides: TGTGCCAGCAGTTACGCCGGGTCTGAAGCTTTCTTT.

This chain joins TRBV20-1 and TRBJ2-3, with D uncertain. This CDR3 region has 12 residues. The V gene lost 6 bases and the J gene lost 6 bases, with 13 bases spanning the gap. CDR1 is DFQATT and CDR2 is SNEGSKA in the germline V gene (reference sequence). Here the CDR3 DNA reads TGCAGTGCCCATTGGGATCTTGATACGCAGTATTTT. Translation: CSAHWDLDTQYF.

The V call is TRBV11-1, the J call TRBJ2-7, with TRBD1 matching over 9 bases. This CDR3 is 15 amino acids long. The germline gives CDR1 SGHAT, CDR2 FQDESV (reference sequence). After removal of 5 bases from V and 7 bases from J, the junction contained 12 bases not matched to a gene. Here the CDR3 reads CASSQRTGTGKEQYF. DNA of the CDR3: TGTGCCAGCAGCCAGCGGACGGGGACAGGGAAAGAGCAGTACTTC.

The rearrangement links TRBV29-1 to TRBJ1-4; TRBD1 is a possible D gene (6 bases). The V end lost 3 bases, the J end lost 5 bases, and 13 bases lay between the germline ends. The CDR3 consists of 14 residues. Per germline, CDR1 SQVTM and CDR2 ANQGSEA. The CDR3 loop is CSVDLGGQNEKLFF. CDR3 sequence (DNA): TGCAGCGTTGATCTAGGGGGACAAAATGAAAAACTGTTTTTT. Supplemented by reference TRBV29-1 and TRBJ1-4, the full variable domain reads SAVISQKPSRDICQRGTSLTIQCQVDSQVTMMFWYRQQPGQSLTLIATANQGSEATYESGFVIDKFPISRPNLTFSTLTVSNMSPEDSSIYLCSVDLGGQNEKLFFGSGTQLSVL.

This clonotype has just a few counts. The chain joins TRBV7-2 to TRBJ1-2, with D possibly matching TRBD1 (6 bases). There are 13 residues in the CDR3. V lost 5 bases, J lost 6 bases, and 13 bases lay in between. Per germline, CDR1 SGHTA and CDR2 FQGNSA. The CDR3 loop reads CASSARTGNGYTF. CDR3 sequence (DNA): TGTGCCAGCAGCGCGCGAACAGGGAATGGCTACACCTTC.

This clonotype was observed a handful of times. The chain joins TRBV11-2 to TRBJ2-1; weak D call: TRBD1 (6 bases). CDR3 size: 16 residues. Trimming took 1 base from V and 10 from J, leaving 20 bases between them. The germline V gene encodes CDR1 SGHAT and CDR2 FQNNGV. This CDR3 reads CASSLGETGLRKEQFF. The CDR3 DNA sequence: TGTGCCAGCAGCTTAGGCGAGACAGGCCTAAGAAAGGAGCAGTTCTTC.

This sequence joins TRBV28 and TRBJ1-5; no clear D. Trimming removed 1 base at V and 7 bases at J, with 8 bases between. Germline values: CDR1 MDHEN, CDR2 SYDVKM. This CDR3 contains 13 residues. CDR3 region: CASSLSFNQPQHF. The CDR3 DNA sequence: TGTGCCAGCAGTTTATCCTTTAACCAGCCCCAGCATTTT.

The J gene is TRBJ1-5, the V gene TRBV15; 7 bases are a match to TRBD1. Trimming took 2 bases from V and 2 from J; bases not matched to a gene: 3. Per the germline V gene, CDR1 is LNHNV and CDR2 is YYDKDF (reference sequence). The CDR3 has 15 amino acids. CDR3 in amino acids: CATSRTGTGNQPQHF. CDR3 bases: TGTGCCACCAGCAGAACCGGGACAGGCAATCAGCCCCAGCATTTT. Full variable domain (missing parts from reference TRBV15 and TRBJ1-5): DAMVIQNPRYQVTQFGKPVTLSCSQTLNHNVMYWYQQKSSQAPKLLFHYYDKDFNNEADTPDNFQSRRPNTSFCFLDIRSPGLGDTAMYLCATSRTGTGNQPQHFGDGTRLSIL.

This rearrangement joins TRBV7-2 to TRBJ2-2; 12 bases match TRBD2. The CDR3 is 15 amino acids. Trimming removed 5 bases from V and 6 bases from J; junction bases left unmatched: 4. Per the germline V gene, CDR1 is SGHTA and CDR2 is FQGNSA. The CDR3 nucleotides are TGTGCCAGCAGCACGACTAGCGGGAGCCCCGGGGAGCTGTTTTTT. Residues: CASSTTSGSPGELFF.

This clonotype was seen once. The genes are TRBV7-8 and TRBJ1-5; TRBD1 agrees at 8 bases. This CDR3 comprises 16 residues. Per the germline V gene, CDR1 is SGHVS and CDR2 is FQNEAQ. Trimming cost V 3 bases and J 0 bases; bases outside gene matches: 4. DNA of the CDR3: TGTGCCAGCAGCTTGAGGGACAGGCCTAGCAATCAGCCCCAGCATTTT. It translates to CASSLRDRPSNQPQHF.

In its sample, this clonotype was seen a few times. The rearrangement uses TRBV20-1 and TRBJ2-1; possibly TRBD2 for D (5 bases). This CDR3 region has 13 residues. CDR1 is DFQATT and CDR2 is SNEGSKA in the germline V gene (reference sequence). V lost 0 bases, J lost 9 bases, and 12 bases lay in between. In nucleotides, the CDR3 is TGCAGTGCTAGAGACGTTAGGAGCGGTGAGCAGTTCTTC. It specifies CSARDVRSGEQFF.

The chain combines TRBV18 with TRBJ2-3; D is ambiguous. V was shortened by 4 bases and J by 4 bases, with 15 bases between the two germline ends. CDR1 KGHSH and CDR2 LQKENI come from the germline V gene. CDR3 length equals 15 residues. This CDR3 reads CASSQNLLTADTQYF. In DNA, the CDR3 is TGTGCCAGCTCACAAAACTTGCTCACGGCAGATACGCAGTATTTT. Together with reference TRBV18 and TRBJ2-3, the CDR3 gives the full variable domain: NAGVMQNPRHLVRRRGQEARLRCSPMKGHSHVYWYRQLPEEGLKFMVYLQKENIIDESGMPKERFSAEFPKEGPSILRIQQVVRGDSAAYFCASSQNLLTADTQYFGPGTRLTVL.

This clonotype was observed a few times. DNA of the CDR3: TGTGCCAGCAGCCAAAGACTAGCGGACAATGAGCAGTTCTTC. Its protein product is CASSQRLADNEQFF. The V and J genes are TRBV4-2 and TRBJ2-1, with TRBD2 matching over 9 bases. V lost 2 bases and J lost 5; bases outside the gene matches: 1. The CDR3 runs to 14 residues. Germline CDR1 is LGHNA and CDR2 is YNFKEQ.

This clonotype was observed a handful of times. CDR3 bases: TGTGCCAGCAGTTACTCGTCGGGACATGCCTCGGGGGCCAACGTCCTGACTTTC. Translation: CASSYSSGHASGANVLTF. This chain connects TRBV6-2 or TRBV6-3 to TRBJ2-6, with D perhaps matching TRBD1 (6 bases). Trimming stripped 0 bases from V and 4 bases from J, with 16 bases between. The germline gives CDR1 MNHEY, CDR2 SVGEGT. The CDR3 has 18 amino acids.

V usage is TRBV12-3 or TRBV12-4 and J usage is TRBJ1-2; a possible D gene is TRBD1 (5 bases). The CDR3 is 16 amino acids. With 5 bases removed from V and 4 bases from J, the gap between germline ends came to 20 bases. The CDR3 reads CASSPLSGHATYGYTF. CDR3 nucleotides: TGTGCCAGCAGTCCTTTGTCAGGGCATGCTACCTATGGCTACACCTTC.